The T cell receptor beta chain described here comes from a study of T cells in Graves' hyperthyroidism and ophthalmopathy. At the level of the study: Blood from the periphery was taken at initial diagnosis, before any treatment.

At least ten counts were recorded for this clonotype. Fresh 10 ml peripheral blood yielded PBMCs. Germline values: CDR1 SNHLY, CDR2 FYNNEI. The CDR3 sequence is 15 residues long. V was cut by 0 bases and J by 3 bases, with 9 bases left in between. RNA transcripts gave rise to amplified TCR beta CDR3 regions. TCR CDR3 regions were first amplified by RT-PCR with HTBI primers. TCRdb passed the multiplex PCR reads through MiXCR, listing each CDR3 protein once. Of hundreds of thousands of distinct CDR3 sequences detected, 38% appear once; the ten largest clones hold roughly 8.3%. The receptor comes from a young man with Graves' hyperthyroidism. The sample was blood. This chain connects TRBV2 to TRBJ1-3; possible D gene TRBD1, 5 bases. The CDR3 coding sequence is TGTGCCAGCAGTGAAGCGCGACAGCTTGGAAACACCATATATTTT. It is translated as CASSEARQLGNTIYF. The variable domain in full, with the rest retrieved from reference TRBV2 and TRBJ1-3, is EPEVTQTPSHQVTQMGQEVILRCVPISNHLYFYWYRQILGQKVEFLVSFYNNEISEKSEIFDDQFSVERPDGSNFTLKIRSTKLEDSAMYFCASSEARQLGNTIYFGEGSWLTVV.